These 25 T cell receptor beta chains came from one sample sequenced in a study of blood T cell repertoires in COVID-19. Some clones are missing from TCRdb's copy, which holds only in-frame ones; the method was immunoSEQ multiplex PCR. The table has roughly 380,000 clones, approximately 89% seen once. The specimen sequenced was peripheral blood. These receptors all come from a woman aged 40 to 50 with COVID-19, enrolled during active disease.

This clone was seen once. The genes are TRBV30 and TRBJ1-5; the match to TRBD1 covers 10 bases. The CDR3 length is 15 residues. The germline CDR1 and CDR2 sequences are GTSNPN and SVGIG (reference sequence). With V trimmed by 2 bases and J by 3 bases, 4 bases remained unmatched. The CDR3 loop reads CAWSRQGADNQPQHF. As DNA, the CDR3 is TGTGCCTGGAGTCGACAGGGGGCCGACAATCAGCCCCAGCATTTT.

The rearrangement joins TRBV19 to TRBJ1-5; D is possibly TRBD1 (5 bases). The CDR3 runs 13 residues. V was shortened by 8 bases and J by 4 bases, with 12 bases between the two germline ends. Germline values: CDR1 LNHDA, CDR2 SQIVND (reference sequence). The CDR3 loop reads CASGSRDNQPQHF. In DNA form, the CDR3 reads TGTGCCAGTGGGTCCAGGGATAATCAGCCCCAGCATTTT.

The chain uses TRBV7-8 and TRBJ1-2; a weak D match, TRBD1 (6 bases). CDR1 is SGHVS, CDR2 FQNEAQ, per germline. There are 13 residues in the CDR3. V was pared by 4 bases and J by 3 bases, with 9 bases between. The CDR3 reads CASSSRQDYGYTF. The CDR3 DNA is TGTGCCAGCAGCTCCCGACAGGACTATGGCTACACCTTC.

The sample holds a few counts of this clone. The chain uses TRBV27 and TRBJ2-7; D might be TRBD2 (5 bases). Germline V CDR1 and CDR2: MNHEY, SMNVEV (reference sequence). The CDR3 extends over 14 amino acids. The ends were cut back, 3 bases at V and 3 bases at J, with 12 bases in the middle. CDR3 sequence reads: CASSLSSDHYEQYF. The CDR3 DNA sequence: TGTGCCAGCAGTTTGAGTAGCGACCACTACGAGCAGTACTTC.

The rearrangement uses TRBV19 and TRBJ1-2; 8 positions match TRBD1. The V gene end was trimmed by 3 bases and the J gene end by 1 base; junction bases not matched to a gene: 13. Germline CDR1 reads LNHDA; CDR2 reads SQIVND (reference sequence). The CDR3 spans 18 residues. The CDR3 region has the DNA TGTGCCAGTAGTATTCCGGGACAGGCCATATGGGGTAACTATGGCTACACCTTC. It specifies CASSIPGQAIWGNYGYTF. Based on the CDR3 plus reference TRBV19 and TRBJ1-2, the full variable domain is DGGITQSPKYLFRKEGQNVTLSCEQNLNHDAMYWYRQDPGQGLRLIYYSQIVNDFQKGDIAEGYSVSREKKESFPLTVTSAQKNPTAFYLCASSIPGQAIWGNYGYTFGSGTRLTVV.

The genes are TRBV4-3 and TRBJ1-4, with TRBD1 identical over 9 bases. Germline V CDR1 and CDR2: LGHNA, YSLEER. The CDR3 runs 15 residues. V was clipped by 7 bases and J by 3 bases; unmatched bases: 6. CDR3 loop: CASNRRTGANEKLFF. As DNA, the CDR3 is TGCGCCAGCAACCGGCGGACAGGGGCTAATGAAAAACTGTTTTTT.

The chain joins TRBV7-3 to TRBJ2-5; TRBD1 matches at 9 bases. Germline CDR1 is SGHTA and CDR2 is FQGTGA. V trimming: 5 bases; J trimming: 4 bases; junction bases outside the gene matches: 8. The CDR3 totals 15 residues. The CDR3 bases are TGTGCCAGCAGCCCACAGGGGGCGCGTGGAGAGACCCAGTACTTC. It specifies CASSPQGARGETQYF.

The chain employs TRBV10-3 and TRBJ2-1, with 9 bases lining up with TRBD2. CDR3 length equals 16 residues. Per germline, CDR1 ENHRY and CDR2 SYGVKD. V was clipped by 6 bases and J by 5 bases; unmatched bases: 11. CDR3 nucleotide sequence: TGTGCCATCAGCGCACTAGTAGCGGGAGTTAACAATGAGCAGTTCTTC. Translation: CAISALVAGVNNEQFF.

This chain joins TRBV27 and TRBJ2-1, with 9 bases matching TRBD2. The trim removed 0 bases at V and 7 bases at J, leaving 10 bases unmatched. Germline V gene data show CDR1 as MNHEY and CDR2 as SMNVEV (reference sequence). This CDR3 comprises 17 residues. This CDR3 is CASSLSPSGTKRNEQFF. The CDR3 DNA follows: TGTGCCAGCAGTTTATCTCCTAGCGGGACGAAGAGGAATGAGCAGTTCTTC.

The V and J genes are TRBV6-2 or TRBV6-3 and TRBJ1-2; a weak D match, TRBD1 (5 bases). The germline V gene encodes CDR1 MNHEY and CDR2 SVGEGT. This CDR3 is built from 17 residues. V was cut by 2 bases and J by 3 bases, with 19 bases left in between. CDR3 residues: CASSYRMFGATDYGYTF. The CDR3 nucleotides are TGTGCCAGCAGTTACCGTATGTTTGGGGCGACAGACTATGGCTACACCTTC.

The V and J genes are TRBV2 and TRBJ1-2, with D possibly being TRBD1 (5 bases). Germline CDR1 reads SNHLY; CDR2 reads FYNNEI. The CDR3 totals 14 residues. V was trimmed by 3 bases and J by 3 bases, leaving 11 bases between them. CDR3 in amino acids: CASSDQTQDYGYTF. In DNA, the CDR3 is TGTGCCAGCAGTGACCAGACACAGGACTATGGCTACACCTTC.

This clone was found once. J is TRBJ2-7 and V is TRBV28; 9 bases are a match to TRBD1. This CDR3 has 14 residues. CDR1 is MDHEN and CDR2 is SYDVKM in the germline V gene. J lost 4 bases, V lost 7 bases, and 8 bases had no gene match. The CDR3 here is CASTSGTGLYEQYF. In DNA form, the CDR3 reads TGTGCCAGCACTTCCGGGACAGGGCTGTACGAGCAGTACTTC.

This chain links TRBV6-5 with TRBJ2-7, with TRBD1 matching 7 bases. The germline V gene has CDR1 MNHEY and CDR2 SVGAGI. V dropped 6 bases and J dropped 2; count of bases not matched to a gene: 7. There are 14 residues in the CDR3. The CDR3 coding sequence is TGTGCCAGCAGATCTACCGGGACAGCCTACGAGCAGTACTTC. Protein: CASRSTGTAYEQYF.

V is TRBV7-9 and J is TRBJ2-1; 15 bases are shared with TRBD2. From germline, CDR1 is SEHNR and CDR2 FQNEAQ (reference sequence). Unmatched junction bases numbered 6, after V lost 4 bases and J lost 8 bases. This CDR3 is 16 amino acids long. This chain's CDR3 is CASSSTGTSGRYEQFF. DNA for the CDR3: TGTGCCAGCAGCTCCACCGGGACTAGCGGGAGGTATGAGCAGTTCTTC.

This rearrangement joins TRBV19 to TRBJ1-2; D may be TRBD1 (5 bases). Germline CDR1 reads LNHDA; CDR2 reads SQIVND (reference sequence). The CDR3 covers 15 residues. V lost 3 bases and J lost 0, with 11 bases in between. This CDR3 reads CASSIRTRSNYGYTF. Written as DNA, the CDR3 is TGTGCCAGTAGTATTAGGACACGATCTAACTATGGCTACACCTTC.

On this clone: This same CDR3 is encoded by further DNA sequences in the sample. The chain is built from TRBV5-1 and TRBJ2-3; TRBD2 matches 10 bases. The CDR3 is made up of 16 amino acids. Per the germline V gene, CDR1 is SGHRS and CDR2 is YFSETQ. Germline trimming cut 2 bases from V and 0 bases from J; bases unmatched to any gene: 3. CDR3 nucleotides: TGCGCCAGCAGCTTAGAAGCGGGGGGGAGCACAGATACGCAGTATTTT. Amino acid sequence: CASSLEAGGSTDTQYF.

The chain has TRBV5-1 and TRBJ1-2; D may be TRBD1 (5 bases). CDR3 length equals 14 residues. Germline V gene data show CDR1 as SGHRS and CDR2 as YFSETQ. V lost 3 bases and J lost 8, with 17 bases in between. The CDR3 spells CASSSQVQGVGYTF. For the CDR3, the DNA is TGCGCCAGCAGCTCACAAGTCCAGGGCGTCGGCTACACCTTC.

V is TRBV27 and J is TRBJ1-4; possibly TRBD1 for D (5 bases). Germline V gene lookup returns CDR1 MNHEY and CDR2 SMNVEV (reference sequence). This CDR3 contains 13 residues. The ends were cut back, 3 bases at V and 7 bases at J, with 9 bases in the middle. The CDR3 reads CASSFGGSEKLFF. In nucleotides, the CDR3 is TGTGCCAGCAGTTTTGGGGGGTCTGAAAAACTGTTTTTT.

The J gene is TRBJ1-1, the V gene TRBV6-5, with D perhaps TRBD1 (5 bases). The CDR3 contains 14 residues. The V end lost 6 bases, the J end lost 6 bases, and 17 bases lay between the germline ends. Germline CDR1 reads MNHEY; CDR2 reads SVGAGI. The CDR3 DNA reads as TGTGCCAGCAGCTGGACGGGACTAAAACCTGAAGCTTTCTTT. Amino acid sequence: CASSWTGLKPEAFF.

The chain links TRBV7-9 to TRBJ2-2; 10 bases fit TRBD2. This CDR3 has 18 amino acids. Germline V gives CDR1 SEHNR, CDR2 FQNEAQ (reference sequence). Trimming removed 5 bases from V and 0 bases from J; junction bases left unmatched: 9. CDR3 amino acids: CASSHGGLAGANTGELFF. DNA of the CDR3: TGTGCCAGCAGCCATGGGGGGCTAGCGGGGGCGAACACCGGGGAGCTGTTTTTT.

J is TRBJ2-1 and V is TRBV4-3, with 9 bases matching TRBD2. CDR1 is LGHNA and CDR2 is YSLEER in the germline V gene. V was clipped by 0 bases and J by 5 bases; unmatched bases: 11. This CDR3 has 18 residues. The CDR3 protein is CASSQDAIAGDPNNEQFF. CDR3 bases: TGCGCCAGCAGCCAAGATGCCATAGCGGGGGACCCTAACAATGAGCAGTTCTTC.

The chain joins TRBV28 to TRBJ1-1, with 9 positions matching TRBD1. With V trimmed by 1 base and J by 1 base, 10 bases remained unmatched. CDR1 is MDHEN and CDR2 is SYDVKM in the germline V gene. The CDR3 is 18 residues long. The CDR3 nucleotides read TGTGCCAGCAGTTTATTAGGACAGGGGTATCAGTCGAACACTGAAGCTTTCTTT. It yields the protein CASSLLGQGYQSNTEAFF.

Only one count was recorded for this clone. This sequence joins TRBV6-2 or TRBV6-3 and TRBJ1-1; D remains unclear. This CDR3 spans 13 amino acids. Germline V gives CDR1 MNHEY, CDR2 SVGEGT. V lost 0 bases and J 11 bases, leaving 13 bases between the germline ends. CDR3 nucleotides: TGTGCCAGCAGTTACTCGAATAGCGTACGCGCTTTCTTT. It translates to CASSYSNSVRAFF.

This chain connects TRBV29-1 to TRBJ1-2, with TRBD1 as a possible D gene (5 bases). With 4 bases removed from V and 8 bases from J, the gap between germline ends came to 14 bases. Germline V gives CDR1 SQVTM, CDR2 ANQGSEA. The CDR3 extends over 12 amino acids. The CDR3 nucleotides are TGCAGCGTTGGGGGCCAAGCGAGCGGCTACACCTTC. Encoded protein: CSVGGQASGYTF.

CDR3 DNA: TGTGCCAGCAGCGTAGGACTTCGAAACACCATATATTTT. Translated: CASSVGLRNTIYF. The V and J genes are TRBV9 and TRBJ1-3, with D unresolved. Trimming cost V 0 bases and J 5 bases, with 6 bases left between them. The CDR3 covers 13 residues. Per the germline V gene, CDR1 is SGDLS and CDR2 is YYNGEE.